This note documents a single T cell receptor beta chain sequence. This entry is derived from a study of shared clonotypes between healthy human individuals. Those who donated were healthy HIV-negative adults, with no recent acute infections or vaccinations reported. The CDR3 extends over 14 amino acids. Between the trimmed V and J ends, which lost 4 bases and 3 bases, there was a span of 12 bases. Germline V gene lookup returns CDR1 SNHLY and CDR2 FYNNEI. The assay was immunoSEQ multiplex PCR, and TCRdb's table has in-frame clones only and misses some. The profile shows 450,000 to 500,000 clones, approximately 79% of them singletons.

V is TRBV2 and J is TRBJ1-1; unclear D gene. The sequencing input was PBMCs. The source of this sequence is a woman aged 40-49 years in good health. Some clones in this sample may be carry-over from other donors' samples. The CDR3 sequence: CASSVEGTDTEAFF. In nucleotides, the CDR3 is TGTGCCAGCAGTGTGGAGGGTACGGACACTGAAGCTTTCTTT.